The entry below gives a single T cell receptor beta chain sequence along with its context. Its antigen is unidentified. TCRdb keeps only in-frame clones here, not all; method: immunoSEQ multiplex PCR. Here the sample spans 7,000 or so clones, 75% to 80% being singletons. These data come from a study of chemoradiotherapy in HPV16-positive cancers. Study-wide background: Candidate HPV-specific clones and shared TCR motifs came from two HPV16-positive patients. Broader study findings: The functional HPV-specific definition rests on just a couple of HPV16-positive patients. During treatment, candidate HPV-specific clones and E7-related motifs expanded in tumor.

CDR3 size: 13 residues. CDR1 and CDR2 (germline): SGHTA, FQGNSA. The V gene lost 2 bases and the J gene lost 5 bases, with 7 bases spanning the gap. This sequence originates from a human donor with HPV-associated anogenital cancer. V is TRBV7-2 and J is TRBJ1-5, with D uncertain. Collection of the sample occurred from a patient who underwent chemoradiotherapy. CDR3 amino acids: CASSLLGDQPQHF. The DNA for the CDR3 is TGTGCCAGCAGCTTACTTGGGGATCAGCCCCAGCATTTT. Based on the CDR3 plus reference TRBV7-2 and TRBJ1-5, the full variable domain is GAGVSQSPSNKVTEKGKDVELRCDPISGHTALYWYRQSLGQGLEFLIYFQGNSAPDKSGLPSDRFSAERTGGSVSTLTIQRTQQEDSAVYLCASSLLGDQPQHFGDGTRLSIL.